This TCR beta chain was captured in a study of blood T cell repertoires in COVID-19. Study details: In each case, the material was cDNA or gDNA derived from T cells, B-cell-depleted T cells, or PBMCs.

Residents of approximately 25 US areas, aged about 18 to 95 years, made up the participants. The CDR3 has 16 amino acids. In germline, CDR1 is SGHTA, CDR2 FQGTGA. V lost 2 bases to trimming and J lost 7 bases; unmatched junction nucleotides: 7. TCRdb keeps only in-frame clones here, not all; method: immunoSEQ multiplex PCR. The repertoire consists of more than 300,000 clones, with roughly 86% occurring once and the leading ten covering more than 9%. The chain recombines TRBV7-3 with TRBJ1-6; 8 bases are a match to TRBD1. The source of this sequence is a woman under 40 who had recovered from COVID-19. Sequences were obtained from PBMCs or T cells enriched from blood (not recorded which). In nucleotides, the CDR3 is TGTGCCAGCAGCTTAGGGGGACAGGCGAACAATTCACCCCTCCACTTT. It specifies CASSLGGQANNSPLHF.